Only a few counts were recorded for the clone carrying this TCR beta chain. Its antigen remains unknown. The data belong to a study of identical twins. In TCRdb, the 5' RACE reads were re-called with MiXCR into one record per CDR3 protein. This table holds hundreds of thousands of distinct CDR3 sequences, about 20% found once. Notes on the study in general: Analyses of zero insertions could, in part, be confounded by invariant MAIT and iNKT cells.

V gave up 4 bases and J gave up 9 bases; unmatched junction bases: 14. The CDR3 totals 16 residues. Germline V CDR1 and CDR2: SGHRS, YFSETQ. This sample was also put to use in a study of T cells expressing NK-cell markers.

Sequencing was carried out using PBMCs. V and J are TRBV5-1 and TRBJ2-1; 9 bases align to TRBD1. This TCR derives from a woman aged 18-29 years in good health. In DNA, the CDR3 is TGCGCCAGCAGCGAGGGACAGGGTTTACGTTTGACTGAGCAGTTCTTC. Its protein is CASSEGQGLRLTEQFF.